The clone carrying this T cell receptor (beta chain) was detected a few times. Per the study methods: Reference gene primers were amplified, and this amplification served to estimate nucleated cell counts. Repertoires were generated with immunoSEQ multiplex PCR, while TCRdb's copy carries only in-frame clones and drops some. The V and J calls and the clone size are those of that table, but D and trimming were determined from the DNA. The repertoire holds approximately 220,000 clones, approximately 88% seen once, with 27% in the top ten. The data were taken from a study of blood T cell repertoires in COVID-19. This TCR came from a middle-aged man with acute or convalescent COVID-19. Sequencing input: peripheral blood.

The CDR3 DNA sequence: TGTGCCAGTAGTAAACAGGGGCCCCAGCCCCAGCATTTT. Protein product: CASSKQGPQPQHF. The rearrangement joins TRBV19 to TRBJ1-5; 7 positions agree with TRBD1. V shed 4 bases, J shed 7 bases, and the junction held 4 bases outside the gene matches. The germline V gene encodes CDR1 LNHDA and CDR2 SQIVND (reference sequence). CDR3 length equals 13 residues.